The 32 T cell receptor beta chains in this list originate from one sample, sequenced in a study of cytomegalovirus exposure and HLA in healthy donors. The study ran its PCR with 60 Vbeta and 13 Jbeta primers. The repertoire was sequenced with immunoSEQ multiplex PCR; TCRdb's copy has only in-frame clones and lacks some. This table holds about 150,000 clones, around 68% found once. The source material was PBMCs. These TCRs come from a man aged 30-40 years in good health and CMV-seropositive.

The V and J genes are TRBV7-9 and TRBJ2-7; 8 nucleotides agree with TRBD1. The length of the CDR3 is 15 residues. Germline loops: CDR1 SEHNR, CDR2 FQNEAQ (reference sequence). The ends lost 5 bases at V and 5 bases at J; junction bases unmatched: 11. CDR3 amino acids: CASSNHRTGSHEQYF. CDR3 coding DNA: TGTGCCAGCAGCAACCACAGGACAGGGAGTCACGAGCAGTACTTC.

This chain uses TRBV30 with TRBJ2-7, with a weak D call TRBD2 (6 bases). Deletions cut 3 bases from V and 5 bases from J, with 11 bases between. Germline loops: CDR1 GTSNPN, CDR2 SVGIG (reference sequence). CDR3 length equals 12 residues. CDR3 bases: TGTGCCTGGAGGGGGACTTTACACGAGCAGTACTTC. This encodes CAWRGTLHEQYF.

J is TRBJ1-4 and V is TRBV30, with D maybe TRBD1 (5 bases). V lost 4 bases and J 6 bases, leaving 15 bases between the germline ends. Germline loops: CDR1 GTSNPN, CDR2 SVGIG (reference sequence). The CDR3 runs to 14 residues. The CDR3 DNA reads as TGTGCCTGGAACAAGCAGGGAGGCGATGAAAAACTGTTTTTT. This codes for CAWNKQGGDEKLFF.

V and J are TRBV6-5 and TRBJ2-5; TRBD1 is a possible D gene (7 bases). CDR3 length equals 16 residues. With 0 bases removed from V and 5 bases from J, the gap between germline ends came to 16 bases. In germline, CDR1 is MNHEY, CDR2 SVGAGI. This chain's CDR3 is CASSYSGTQQGETQYF. CDR3 sequence (DNA): TGTGCCAGCAGTTACTCGGGGACTCAACAGGGGGAGACCCAGTACTTC.

V is TRBV5-1 and J is TRBJ2-3; a possible D gene is TRBD2 (5 bases). The CDR3 consists of 20 residues. V gave up 4 bases and J gave up 2 bases, with 29 bases separating them. Germline V gene sequence: CDR1 SGHRS, CDR2 YFSETQ. CDR3: CASSRLQLILLESSTDTQYF. DNA of the CDR3: TGCGCCAGCAGCCGCCTCCAGCTCATTTTACTAGAGTCTTCCACAGATACGCAGTATTTT.

This clone was seen only a few times. The chain links TRBV29-1 to TRBJ1-6; 8 bases line up with TRBD1. The length of the CDR3 is 14 residues. CDR1 SQVTM and CDR2 ANQGSEA come from the germline V gene. After removal of 6 bases from V and 8 bases from J, the junction contained 9 bases not matched to a gene. This chain's CDR3 is CSVKQGASDSPLHF. The CDR3 DNA reads TGCAGCGTAAAGCAGGGGGCCTCGGATTCACCCCTCCACTTT.

The rearrangement links TRBV10-3 to TRBJ2-2; the D gene is possibly TRBD2 (6 bases). The CDR3 runs 12 residues. CDR1 is ENHRY, CDR2 SYGVKD, per germline. V lost 8 bases to trimming and J lost 5 bases, with 9 bases between them. The CDR3 DNA follows: TGTGCCATCCGCGGAGGGACCGGGGAGCTGTTTTTT. It specifies CAIRGGTGELFF.

The chain links TRBV6-1 to TRBJ2-2; possible D gene TRBD1, 6 bases. Trimming stripped 6 bases from V and 7 bases from J, with 15 bases between. CDR1 and CDR2 from the germline V gene are MNHNS and SASEGT. The length of the CDR3 is 14 residues. CDR3 DNA: TGTGCCAGCAGCCACAGGGAGAAGGACGGGGAGCTGTTTTTT. Translation gives CASSHREKDGELFF.

This chain links TRBV19 with TRBJ1-5; TRBD1 might be the D (6 bases). The CDR3 has 12 residues. The V gene lost 8 bases and the J gene lost 6 bases, with 11 bases spanning the gap. Germline lookup yields CDR1 LNHDA and CDR2 SQIVND (reference sequence). CDR3 amino acids: CASGWGRQPQHF. In DNA, the CDR3 is TGTGCCAGTGGTTGGGGGCGTCAGCCCCAGCATTTT.

The rearrangement uses TRBV5-8 and TRBJ2-5; D may be TRBD2 (5 bases). The J call may not be correct, given that the DNA end is closer to TRBJ2-7. Germline V lookup: CDR1 SGHTS, CDR2 YDEGEE. The CDR3 runs 12 residues. The CDR3 protein is CASSGPGGEQYF. The CDR3 coding sequence is TGTGCCAGCAGCGGGCCCGGAGGCGAGCAGTACTTC.

The chain links TRBV19 to TRBJ2-3; 7 bases match TRBD1. The CDR3 runs 12 residues. Germline V gene data show CDR1 as LNHDA and CDR2 as SQIVND (reference sequence). V dropped 7 bases and J dropped 4; count of bases not matched to a gene: 2. The CDR3 nucleotides are TGTGCCAGTACTCAGGGGGCAGATACGCAGTATTTT. Encoded protein: CASTQGADTQYF.

The V call is TRBV25-1, the J call TRBJ1-4, with TRBD1 matching over 7 bases. The V segment lost 5 bases and the J segment 6 bases; nucleotides outside the gene matches: 6. Per the germline V gene, CDR1 is MGHDK and CDR2 is SYGVNS. CDR3 length: 14 residues. Here the CDR3 DNA reads TGTGCCAGCAGTCTTGCAGGGGGACATGAAAAACTGTTTTTT. This sequence encodes CASSLAGGHEKLFF.

The chain is built from TRBV5-4 and TRBJ2-5, with 10 bases fitting TRBD1. The CDR3 spans 14 residues. V dropped 4 bases and J dropped 5; count of bases not matched to a gene: 5. Germline CDR1 SGHNT, CDR2 YYREEE (reference sequence). CDR3 coding DNA: TGTGCCAGCAGCGCGACAGGGGGCATCGAGACCCAGTACTTC. Translated: CASSATGGIETQYF.

This chain links TRBV18 with TRBJ2-7; TRBD1 agrees at 10 bases. V lost 1 base and J lost 4; bases outside the gene matches: 7. Germline V CDR1 and CDR2: KGHSH, LQKENI. The CDR3 covers 16 residues. CDR3 protein: CASSPLGWTGGYEQYF. The CDR3 nucleotides are TGTGCCAGCTCACCACTGGGATGGACAGGGGGATACGAGCAGTACTTC.

The rearrangement uses TRBV5-4 and TRBJ2-2; TRBD1 matches at 7 bases. The CDR3 consists of 16 residues. V lost 4 bases, J lost 1 base, and 7 bases stayed unmatched. Germline-derived CDR1 and CDR2 are SGHNT and YYREEE (reference sequence). CDR3 nucleotides: TGTGCCAGCAGCCCATGGACAGGATTGAACACCGGGGAGCTGTTTTTT. It encodes CASSPWTGLNTGELFF.

This rearrangement joins TRBV28 to TRBJ2-5; perhaps TRBD1 as D (5 bases). V gave up 7 bases and J gave up 4 bases, with 10 bases separating them. Per the germline V gene, CDR1 is MDHEN and CDR2 is SYDVKM. The CDR3 spans 12 residues. The CDR3 reads CASMPGIETQYF. CDR3 coding DNA: TGTGCCAGCATGCCAGGGATAGAGACCCAGTACTTC.

In the case of this clone: Sequence at one end of the junction differs from germline and may be a read error. The chain couples TRBV4-1 to TRBJ2-1; 13 nucleotides align to TRBD2. Germline values: CDR1 MGHRA, CDR2 YSYEKL. The CDR3 is 15 amino acids. CDR3 region: CASSQGGLAGPERFF. Written as DNA, the CDR3 is TGCGCCAGCAGCCAAGGGGGACTAGCGGGACCTGAGCGGTTCTTC.

The chain is built from TRBV27 and TRBJ1-1; no firm D call. V was shortened by 5 bases and J by 2 bases, with 9 bases between the two germline ends. This CDR3 is built from 13 residues. Germline V gene data show CDR1 as MNHEY and CDR2 as SMNVEV (reference sequence). The CDR3 bases are TGTGCCAGCAGTGCGGTGTCTAACACTGAAGCTTTCTTT. This codes for CASSAVSNTEAFF.

The V and J genes are TRBV5-1 and TRBJ2-2; D possibly corresponds to TRBD2 (6 bases). CDR3 length: 14 amino acids. The V and J ends lost 4 bases and 5 bases respectively, with 12 bases between them. Germline V gene data show CDR1 as SGHRS and CDR2 as YFSETQ. CDR3 nucleotides: TGCGCCAGCAGCCCCCGTGCGGGAACCGGGGAGCTGTTTTTT. Its protein product is CASSPRAGTGELFF.

The chain couples TRBV9 to TRBJ2-7; D is perhaps TRBD2 (6 bases). There are 17 residues in the CDR3. The germline CDR1 and CDR2 sequences are SGDLS and YYNGEE. Trimming removed 0 bases at V and 0 bases at J, with 16 bases between. Here the CDR3 DNA reads TGTGCCAGCAGCGTAGACCCCACCGCGGGAAGCTCCTACGAGCAGTACTTC. It specifies CASSVDPTAGSSYEQYF.

In this sample, this clone is medium-sized. V is TRBV27 and J is TRBJ2-7, with D possibly being TRBD2 (5 bases). Germline-derived CDR1 and CDR2 are MNHEY and SMNVEV (reference sequence). There are 11 residues in the CDR3. V was trimmed by 6 bases and J by 6 bases, leaving 9 bases between them. CDR3 region: CASSGGTEQYF. The CDR3 coding sequence is TGTGCCAGCAGCGGAGGAACCGAGCAGTACTTC.

The rearrangement uses TRBV9 and TRBJ2-1; 10 bases map to TRBD2. The CDR3 spans 15 residues. CDR1 and CDR2 (germline): SGDLS, YYNGEE. V lost 4 bases and J lost 3; bases outside the gene matches: 4. This chain's CDR3 is CASSPGTSDYNEQFF. The CDR3, as DNA: TGTGCCAGCAGCCCAGGGACTAGCGACTACAATGAGCAGTTCTTC.

The chain joins TRBV6-5 to TRBJ2-3, with TRBD1 matching over 7 bases. Germline V gene data show CDR1 as MNHEY and CDR2 as SVGAGI. CDR3 size: 16 residues. Trimming cost V 3 bases and J 7 bases; bases outside gene matches: 13. The CDR3 loop reads CASSYFDRVDGYTQYF. CDR3 coding DNA: TGTGCCAGCAGTTATTTCGACAGGGTAGATGGATATACGCAGTATTTT.

The chain uses TRBV27 and TRBJ1-2; D ambiguous. The CDR3 contains 15 residues. Trimming removed 2 bases at V and 0 bases at J, with 10 bases between. Germline V gene sequence: CDR1 MNHEY, CDR2 SMNVEV (reference sequence). The CDR3 DNA is TGTGCCAGCAGTTTAGTGGCTCGTTCTAACTATGGCTACACCTTC. This translates into CASSLVARSNYGYTF.

This clone was recorded once. The chain links TRBV28 to TRBJ2-7; 9 bases are shared with TRBD2. V trimming: 6 bases; J trimming: 5 bases; junction bases outside the gene matches: 5. The CDR3 consists of 13 residues. Looked up from germline, CDR1 is MDHEN and CDR2 is SYDVKM. The CDR3 sequence is CASSTGTSHEQYF. CDR3 sequence (DNA): TGTGCCAGCAGCACCGGGACTAGCCACGAGCAGTACTTC. Combining the CDR3 with reference TRBV28 and TRBJ2-7 gives the whole variable domain DVKVTQSSRYLVKRTGEKVFLECVQDMDHENMFWYRQDPGLGLRLIYFSYDVKMKEKGDIPEGYSVSREKKERFSLILESASTNQTSMYLCASSTGTSHEQYFGPGTRLTVT.

CDR3 region: CASSPPTGENHEQYF. In DNA, the CDR3 is TGTGCCAGCAGTCCGCCGACAGGGGAGAACCACGAGCAGTACTTC. The genes are TRBV28 and TRBJ2-7; 8 bases line up with TRBD1. In germline, CDR1 is MDHEN, CDR2 SYDVKM. J gave up 5 bases and V 5 bases, and 11 bases lay outside the gene matches. The CDR3 loop spans 15 amino acids.

The chain is built from TRBV6-5 and TRBJ1-2, with unresolved D. The CDR3 extends over 16 amino acids. Between the trimmed V and J ends, which lost 0 bases and 5 bases, there was a span of 16 bases. Per the germline V gene, CDR1 is MNHEY and CDR2 is SVGAGI. The CDR3 loop reads CASSYSKISGGYGYTF. Here the CDR3 DNA reads TGTGCCAGCAGTTACTCGAAGATCTCCGGAGGGTATGGCTACACCTTC.

This clone was observed a single time. This chain uses TRBV6-1 with TRBJ1-1; no clear D gene. This CDR3 has 13 amino acids. Germline values: CDR1 MNHNS, CDR2 SASEGT. The V gene lost 2 bases and the J gene lost 1 base, with 5 bases spanning the gap. The DNA of the CDR3 is TGTGCCAGCAGTGAATCAGAGAACACTGAAGCTTTCTTT. It translates to CASSESENTEAFF.

This clone was observed a handful of times. This sequence joins TRBV9 and TRBJ2-1; 11 bases agree with TRBD2. The CDR3 totals 15 residues. Germline lookup yields CDR1 SGDLS and CDR2 YYNGEE. With V trimmed by 4 bases and J by 4 bases, 4 bases remained unmatched. In nucleotides, the CDR3 is TGTGCCAGCAGCTATGGGACTAGCGGATACAATGAGCAGTTCTTC. Its protein product is CASSYGTSGYNEQFF.

The CDR3 is CASSTRGGGGEETQYF. The CDR3 region has the DNA TGTGCCAGCAGCACCCGTGGGGGGGGAGGGGAAGAGACCCAGTACTTC. This sequence joins TRBV9 and TRBJ2-5, with 7 bases aligning to TRBD2. This CDR3 has 16 residues. J gave up 3 bases and V 4 bases, and 12 bases lay outside the gene matches. CDR1 and CDR2 (germline): SGDLS, YYNGEE.

The V gene is TRBV7-6, the J gene TRBJ1-2; D possibly corresponds to TRBD1 (5 bases). The CDR3 runs 14 residues. Trimming shortened V by 4 bases and J by 4 bases, and 13 bases separated the two germline ends. The germline gives CDR1 SGHVS, CDR2 FNYEAQ. CDR3 in amino acids: CASSSLTGPYGYTF. CDR3 DNA sequence: TGTGCCAGCAGCTCCCTAACAGGCCCCTATGGCTACACCTTC.

The chain is built from TRBV6-1 and TRBJ2-1; 8 nucleotides match TRBD2. J lost 4 bases, V lost 7 bases, and 9 bases had no gene match. The CDR3 spans 15 residues. In germline, CDR1 is MNHNS, CDR2 SASEGT. CDR3 DNA sequence: TGTGCCAGCATTAATAGGACTAGCCTGTACAATGAGCAGTTCTTC. The encoded protein is CASINRTSLYNEQFF.